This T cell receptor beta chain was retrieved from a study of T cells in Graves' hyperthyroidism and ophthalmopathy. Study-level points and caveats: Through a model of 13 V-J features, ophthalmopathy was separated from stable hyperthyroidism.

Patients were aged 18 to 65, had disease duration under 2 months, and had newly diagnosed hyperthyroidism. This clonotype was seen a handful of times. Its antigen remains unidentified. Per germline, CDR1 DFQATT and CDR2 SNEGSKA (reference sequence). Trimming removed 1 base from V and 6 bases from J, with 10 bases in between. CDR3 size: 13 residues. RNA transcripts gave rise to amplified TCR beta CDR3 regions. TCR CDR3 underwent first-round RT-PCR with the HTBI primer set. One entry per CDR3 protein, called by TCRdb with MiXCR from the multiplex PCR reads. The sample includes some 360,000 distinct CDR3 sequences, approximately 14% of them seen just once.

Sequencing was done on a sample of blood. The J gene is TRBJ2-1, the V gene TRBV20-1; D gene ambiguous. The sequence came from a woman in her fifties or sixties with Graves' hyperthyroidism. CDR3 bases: TGCAGTGCTAGAGTCCCATGGGGCAATGAGCAGTTCTTC. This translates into CSARVPWGNEQFF.